The clone carrying this TCR beta chain was detected ten times or more. For the second PCR, which ran for roughly 6 to 11 cycles, a sample-barcoded 5' primer and a J-beta primer mix were used. TCRdb reprocessed the 5' RACE reads via MiXCR and lists one record per CDR3 protein. This table has 1.8 million or so distinct CDR3 sequences, about two fifths appearing once. Germline V gives CDR1 LGHNA, CDR2 YSLEER. The CDR3 spans 17 residues. Trimming removed 0 bases from V and 2 bases from J; junction bases left unmatched: 7. This entry belongs to a study of blood T cells in healthy people across ages. The sequence was collected from a human donor in good health. V usage is TRBV4-3 and J usage is TRBJ2-7; 10 bases are a match to TRBD1. Sequencing used blood. The CDR3 DNA is TGCGCCAGCAGCCAAGAAGTCCCCGGACAGGGGGCCTACGAGCAGTACTTC. It yields the protein CASSQEVPGQGAYEQYF.